Shown below are 5 T cell receptor beta chains from a single sample sequenced in a study of blood T cell repertoires in COVID-19. Using immunoSEQ multiplex PCR, the repertoire was profiled, and TCRdb retains in-frame clones only, with some absent. The sample contains roughly 150,000 clones, around 90% of which appear only once. The source material was PBMCs or T cells enriched from blood (not recorded which). Every receptor here comes from a middle-aged woman who had been exposed to COVID-19.

The chain recombines TRBV27 with TRBJ2-7; 11 bases fit TRBD1. V was pared by 0 bases and J by 3 bases, with 13 bases of the junction left unmatched. The CDR3 totals 19 residues. Per germline, CDR1 MNHEY and CDR2 SMNVEV (reference sequence). The CDR3 nucleotides are TGTGCCAGCAGTTTATCCCGCGGACAGGGGGCCCTCCTCTTCTACGAGCAGTACTTC. Translation gives CASSLSRGQGALLFYEQYF.

The chain has TRBV19 and TRBJ2-6, with D unclear. The CDR3 runs to 15 residues. Per the germline V gene, CDR1 is LNHDA and CDR2 is SQIVND (reference sequence). Trimming took off 0 bases at V and 0 bases at J, with 3 bases between the two ends. The CDR3 protein is CASSIDGSGANVLTF. CDR3 coding DNA: TGTGCCAGTAGTATAGACGGCTCTGGGGCCAACGTCCTGACTTTC.

For the CDR3, the DNA is TGTGCCAGCAGCGCCTGGACAGGGGCAAACTATGGCTACACCTTC. Translating gives CASSAWTGANYGYTF. The chain links TRBV9 to TRBJ1-2, with 9 bases fitting TRBD1. The CDR3 length is 15 residues. Trimming at V came to 3 bases and at J to 2 bases, leaving 5 bases not matched to a gene. The germline gives CDR1 SGDLS, CDR2 YYNGEE.

The chain uses TRBV18 and TRBJ1-2; D possibly corresponds to TRBD1 (5 bases). This CDR3 contains 17 residues. Trimming shortened V by 6 bases and J by 2 bases, and 22 bases separated the two germline ends. Germline V gives CDR1 KGHSH, CDR2 LQKENI. Here the CDR3 DNA reads TGTGCCAGCTCTTTTCGTGCTGGAGACAGCCCAAACTATGGCTACACCTTC. It codes for CASSFRAGDSPNYGYTF.

This sequence joins TRBV18 and TRBJ1-1, with TRBD1 as a possible D gene (5 bases). V lost 6 bases and J lost 1, with 15 bases in between. Germline CDR1 KGHSH, CDR2 LQKENI. The CDR3 totals 15 residues. As DNA, the CDR3 is TGTGCCAGCTCCCCCGGGAGTGGGGGGAACACTGAAGCTTTCTTT. Residues: CASSPGSGGNTEAFF.